Listed below are T cell receptor beta chains from one sample, sequenced in a study of shared clonotypes between healthy human individuals. TCRdb's copy holds only in-frame clones and misses some; the assay was immunoSEQ multiplex PCR. The table has 450,000 to 500,000 clones, around 78% seen once. The specimen sequenced was PBMCs. The source of these receptors is a woman aged 40-49 years in good health. Some clones in this sample may be carry-over from other donors' samples. CDR3s include the opening cysteine and the closing phenylalanine or tryptophan. A D gene is named only where the DNA matches it firmly. Clone size, where shown, is once, few, many, or a class for clones that have expanded.

V	D	J	size	CDR3	DNA
TRBV2	NA	TRBJ2-1	NA	CASRRDGSSYNEQFF	TGTGCCAGCAGGAGGGACGGTAGCTCCTACAATGAGCAGTTCTTC
TRBV5-1	TRBD1	TRBJ1-5	NA	CASSVGGQGDQPQHF	TGCGCCAGCAGCGTGGGGGGACAGGGGGATCAGCCCCAGCATTTT
TRBV15	NA	TRBJ1-4	NA	CATSRDRQIEKLFF	TGTGCCACCAGCAGAGATCGGCAGATTGAAAAACTGTTTTTT
TRBV30	NA	TRBJ1-1	NA	CAWNPGRRNTEAFF	TGTGCCTGGAACCCGGGACGGAGGAACACTGAAGCTTTCTTT
TRBV28	TRBD1	TRBJ1-2	many	CASRSTGSNYGYTF	TGTGCCAGCAGGTCGACAGGGTCCAACTATGGCTACACCTTC
TRBV7-2	TRBD1	TRBJ2-7	NA	CASSLKAGTGDYEQYF	TGTGCCAGCAGCTTAAAGGCTGGGACAGGGGACTACGAGCAGTACTTC
TRBV20-1	NA	TRBJ1-2	NA	CSARGGWGYTF	TGCAGTGCTAGAGGGGGCTGGGGCTACACCTTC
TRBV5-1	TRBD1	TRBJ2-1	NA	CASSSDRASSYNEQFF	TGCGCCAGCAGCTCTGACAGGGCCAGCTCCTACAATGAGCAGTTCTTC
TRBV28	NA	TRBJ1-2	NA	CASTSRPYGYTF	TGTGCCAGCACGTCCAGGCCCTATGGCTACACCTTC
TRBV11-2	NA	TRBJ1-6	NA	CASSSEGGPGSPLHF	TGTGCCAGCAGCTCAGAAGGGGGACCGGGATCACCCCTCCACTTT
TRBV9	TRBD2	TRBJ2-7	NA	CASSVSGGDYEQYF	TGTGCCAGCAGCGTGAGCGGGGGGGACTACGAGCAGTACTTC
TRBV6-5	TRBD1	TRBJ1-6	NA	CASSYGGQGESPLHF	TGTGCCAGCAGTTACGGGGGACAGGGGGAGTCACCCCTCCACTTT
TRBV5-1	NA	TRBJ2-1	once	CASSPGSGREQFF	TGCGCCAGCAGCCCGGGGAGCGGTCGTGAGCAGTTCTTC
TRBV2	TRBD1	TRBJ2-7	NA	CASSGGVGTGGDEQYF	TGTGCCAGCAGTGGGGGAGTCGGGACAGGGGGCGACGAGCAGTACTTC
TRBV5-1	NA	TRBJ2-1	NA	CASSLQQANSYNEQFF	TGCGCCAGCAGCCTTCAACAGGCAAACTCCTACAATGAGCAGTTCTTC
TRBV5-1	NA	TRBJ2-1	NA	CASSIGSSGPSGQFF	TGCGCCAGCAGCATCGGCAGTAGCGGCCCTTCGGGGCAGTTCTTC
TRBV19	TRBD2	TRBJ2-1	NA	CASRASAGASGEEQFF	TGTGCCAGTAGGGCCTCAGCGGGAGCTTCCGGAGAGGAGCAGTTCTTC
TRBV18	NA	TRBJ1-4	NA	CASSPLPLGAANEKLFF	TGTGCCAGCTCACCCCTTCCCCTTGGGGCGGCTAATGAAAAACTGTTTTTT
TRBV19	TRBD1	TRBJ1-5	NA	CASRDRGNLGPQHF	TGTGCCAGTAGGGACAGGGGTAATCTAGGGCCCCAGCATTTT
TRBV6-5	NA	TRBJ1-1	NA	CASSSWGGNTEAFF	TGTGCCAGCAGTTCCTGGGGCGGGAACACTGAAGCTTTCTTT
TRBV19	NA	TRBJ1-1	NA	CASSIPGKNTEAFF	TGTGCCAGTAGTATCCCGGGAAAGAACACTGAAGCTTTCTTT
TRBV27	NA	TRBJ2-5	NA	CASSLRGETQYF	TGTGCCAGCAGTTTGAGGGGGGAGACCCAGTACTTC
TRBV13	NA	TRBJ2-5	NA	CASSLVALGIYF	NA
TRBV6-5	NA	TRBJ1-3	few	CASSSEGNTIYF	TGTGCCAGCAGTTCCGAGGGAAACACCATATATTTT
TRBV5-1	NA	TRBJ2-2	NA	CASSLLGGETGELFF	TGCGCCAGCAGCCTGCTGGGGGGCGAAACCGGGGAGCTGTTTTTT
TRBV2	NA	TRBJ2-7	NA	CASSEVTGSYEQYF	TGTGCCAGCAGTGAAGTAACAGGCTCCTACGAGCAGTACTTC
TRBV28	TRBD2	TRBJ2-7	NA	CASSFLAGAPPKQYF	TGTGCCAGCAGTTTCCTAGCGGGAGCACCCCCCAAGCAGTACTTC
TRBV19	NA	TRBJ2-7	NA	CASSTLGLGEQYF	TGTGCCAGTAGTACCCTGGGCTTGGGTGAGCAGTACTTC
TRBV29-1	TRBD1	TRBJ2-2	NA	CSARTDRSGLTGELFF	TGCAGCGCCCGAACGGACAGGTCGGGGCTCACCGGGGAGCTGTTTTTT
TRBV28	NA	TRBJ1-2	NA	CASSLAAFYGYTF	TGTGCCAGCAGTTTGGCAGCCTTCTATGGCTACACCTTC
TRBV10-2	NA	TRBJ2-7	few	CASSDWQRYEQYF	TGCGCCAGCAGTGACTGGCAGCGCTACGAGCAGTACTTC
TRBV2	NA	TRBJ2-2	NA	CASRRTVSELFF	TGTGCCAGCAGACGTACAGTCTCCGAGCTGTTTTTT
TRBV4-2	NA	TRBJ2-5	many	CASSQGREAGGETQYF	TGTGCCAGCAGCCAAGGTCGAGAAGCAGGGGGGGAGACCCAGTACTTC
TRBV5-1	TRBD1	TRBJ1-2	NA	CASSWGQGAGYGYTF	TGCGCCAGCAGCTGGGGACAGGGGGCGGGATATGGCTACACCTTC
TRBV6-6	NA	TRBJ1-4	NA	CASSYSSGPPVF	TGTGCCAGCAGTTATTCTTCGGGACCGCCCGTTTTT
TRBV7-3	TRBD2	TRBJ2-2	NA	CASSSGLAGANTGELFF	TGTGCCAGCAGCTCCGGACTAGCGGGAGCGAACACCGGGGAGCTGTTTTTT
TRBV27	NA	TRBJ2-3	NA	CASSLVANTDTQYF	TGTGCCAGCAGTTTAGTTGCGAACACAGATACGCAGTATTTT
TRBV30	NA	TRBJ2-3	once	CAWSLSGGRPSTDTQYF	TGTGCCTGGAGTCTGAGCGGAGGGCGGCCTAGCACAGATACGCAGTATTTT
TRBV18	NA	TRBJ2-5	NA	CASSPQWGGEETQYF	TGTGCCAGCTCACCACAGTGGGGGGGCGAAGAGACCCAGTACTTC
TRBV10-2	TRBD1	TRBJ2-7	NA	CASRPPGQGAGEQYF	TGCGCCAGCAGACCCCCGGGACAGGGGGCTGGCGAGCAGTACTTC
TRBV7-2	NA	TRBJ2-1	NA	CASSLRAGPPHEQFF	TGTGCCAGCAGCTTACGGGCGGGACCCCCCCATGAGCAGTTCTTC
TRBV2	NA	TRBJ2-7	NA	CATGGGDEQYF	TGTGCCACCGGGGGCGGGGACGAGCAGTACTTC
TRBV2	TRBD2	TRBJ2-1	NA	CASSGGTSGREAFF	TGTGCCAGCAGTGGGGGGACTAGCGGGAGAGAGGCGTTCTTC
TRBV28	TRBD1	TRBJ2-7	NA	CASSFPGTGIFSYEQYF	TGTGCCAGCAGTTTCCCCGGGACAGGGATATTTTCCTACGAGCAGTACTTC